This T cell receptor beta chain derives from a study of identical twins. Broader study findings: When twins shared out-of-frame alpha sequences, those sequences had excess low generation probability.

TCRdb analysed the 5' RACE reads with MiXCR anew, one entry per CDR3 protein. This table holds around 470,000 distinct CDR3 sequences, more than 13% found once. Germline-derived CDR1 and CDR2 are SEHNR and FQNEAQ (reference sequence). Trimming removed 4 bases at V and 0 bases at J, with 13 bases between. This CDR3 is 17 amino acids long. Of note for this clonotype: What it binds is not known.

The sample was also reused in another study, on yellow fever vaccine responses in identical twins.

The rearrangement joins TRBV7-9 to TRBJ2-6, with D unclear. The source of this sequence is a woman under 30 in good health. The sample comprised CD4+ T cells sorted from blood. The DNA for the CDR3 is TGTGCCAGCAGCTCCCCGGGTCCTTCCTCTGGGGCCAACGTCCTGACTTTC. It encodes CASSSPGPSSGANVLTF.